The 13 T cell receptor beta chains in this list originate from one sample, sequenced in a study of cytomegalovirus exposure and HLA in healthy donors. 60 Vbeta and 13 Jbeta primers were used in PCR. Sequencing was performed with immunoSEQ multiplex PCR; in TCRdb, only in-frame clones are kept and a portion is missing. The data contain 65,000 to 90,000 clones, about 80% of them singletons. The sample comprised PBMCs. These receptors were collected from a man between 25 and 39 years old in good health and CMV-seronegative.

The CDR3 reads CASSLFGRGEETQYF. The CDR3 DNA sequence: TGTGCCAGCAGCTTATTTGGCAGGGGGGAAGAGACCCAGTACTTC. The chain couples TRBV7-8 to TRBJ2-5; weak D call: TRBD1 (7 bases). CDR1 SGHVS and CDR2 FQNEAQ come from the germline V gene. The CDR3 has 15 amino acids. V shed 2 bases and J shed 3 bases, with 13 bases lying between them.

The V call is TRBV18, the J call TRBJ1-1; TRBD1 matches at 8 bases. The length of the CDR3 is 14 residues. Germline values: CDR1 KGHSH, CDR2 LQKENI. With V trimmed by 6 bases and J by 8 bases, 11 bases remained unmatched. DNA of the CDR3: TGTGCCAGCTCGTCCGGACAGGGAGGTACAGAAGCTTTCTTT. Translating gives CASSSGQGGTEAFF.

On this clone: Other DNA sequences in the same sample also yield this CDR3. The gene calls are TRBV5-1 and TRBJ1-3; D may be TRBD1 (5 bases). The CDR3 totals 15 residues. Trimming cost V 3 bases and J 1 base, with 11 bases left between them. The germline gives CDR1 SGHRS, CDR2 YFSETQ. CDR3 amino acids: CASSSGTGSGNTIYF. CDR3 DNA sequence: TGCGCCAGCAGCTCAGGAACAGGATCTGGAAACACCATATATTTT.

V usage is TRBV7-3 and J usage is TRBJ2-6; D ambiguous. V lost 5 bases to trimming and J lost 0 bases, with 5 bases between them. CDR3 size: 14 residues. Germline V gene lookup returns CDR1 SGHTA and CDR2 FQGTGA. Written as DNA, the CDR3 is TGTGCCAGCAGCCCGTCCTCTGGGGCCAACGTCCTGACTTTC. Protein: CASSPSSGANVLTF.

In this sample, this clone turned up a few times. V gene TRBV5-1 combines with J gene TRBJ2-6, with 8 bases that match TRBD1. V lost 4 bases and J lost 3; bases outside the gene matches: 6. From germline, CDR1 is SGHRS and CDR2 YFSETQ. CDR3 length: 16 residues. The CDR3 DNA sequence: TGCGCCAGCAGCACCCTGACAGGGGTTGGGGCCAACGTCCTGACTTTC. Protein product: CASSTLTGVGANVLTF.

The V gene is TRBV12-5, the J gene TRBJ2-1; 7 bases are shared with TRBD1. The V segment lost 7 bases and the J segment 4 bases; nucleotides outside the gene matches: 4. This CDR3 contains 13 residues. Per germline, CDR1 LGHNT and CDR2 FRNRAP. As DNA, the CDR3 is TGTGCTAGTGCACCACAGGGGTACAATGAGCAGTTCTTC. Translation gives CASAPQGYNEQFF.

This clone is a singleton in its sample. V gene TRBV9 combines with J gene TRBJ2-4; the D gene is possibly TRBD1 (6 bases). With 0 bases removed from V and 5 bases from J, the gap between germline ends came to 6 bases. The germline V gene encodes CDR1 SGDLS and CDR2 YYNGEE. The CDR3 runs to 13 residues. CDR3 nucleotide sequence: TGTGCCAGCAGCGTAGGACAGGAAAACATTCAGTACTTC. The encoded protein is CASSVGQENIQYF.

The chain couples TRBV6-5 to TRBJ1-6, with TRBD1 matching 9 bases. After removal of 6 bases from V and 10 bases from J, the junction contained 7 bases not matched to a gene. The CDR3 totals 14 residues. Germline-derived CDR1 and CDR2 are MNHEY and SVGAGI. CDR3 region: CASSRGQGTSPLHF. The CDR3 coding sequence is TGTGCCAGCAGCCGTGGACAGGGGACCTCACCCCTCCACTTT.

This clone has just a few counts. The chain is built from TRBV7-2 and TRBJ1-1; a possible D gene is TRBD1 (5 bases). The CDR3 spans 15 residues. V was clipped by 0 bases and J by 6 bases, with 14 bases between them. Germline CDR1 SGHTA, CDR2 FQGNSA. CDR3 amino acids: CASSLARGGPAEAFF. The CDR3, as DNA: TGTGCCAGCAGCTTAGCGCGGGGCGGGCCCGCTGAAGCTTTCTTT.

The V and J genes are TRBV30 and TRBJ1-6, with 8 positions matching TRBD1. J gave up 10 bases and V 2 bases, and 4 bases lay outside the gene matches. CDR3 size: 13 residues. In germline, CDR1 is GTSNPN, CDR2 SVGIG (reference sequence). CDR3 amino acids: CAWSYGTGSPLHF. DNA of the CDR3: TGTGCCTGGAGTTATGGGACAGGATCACCCCTCCACTTT.

J is TRBJ2-7 and V is TRBV28; weak D call: TRBD2 (5 bases). Germline lookup yields CDR1 MDHEN and CDR2 SYDVKM. This CDR3 has 14 residues. Trimming left V 6 bases short and J 4 bases short, with 16 bases between. The CDR3 nucleotides read TGTGCCAGCAGCCCTAGAGGGCGGCATTACGAGCAGTACTTC. Translating gives CASSPRGRHYEQYF.

V usage is TRBV5-1 and J usage is TRBJ2-1; 11 positions agree with TRBD2. Germline-derived CDR1 and CDR2 are SGHRS and YFSETQ. The CDR3 totals 15 residues. The V and J ends lost 3 bases and 9 bases, in that order; junction bases with no gene match: 8. CDR3 amino acids: CASSWVAGGPSEQFF. The CDR3 DNA reads TGCGCCAGCAGCTGGGTAGCGGGGGGGCCGAGTGAGCAGTTCTTC.

This sequence joins TRBV19 and TRBJ1-5; D might be TRBD1 (5 bases). Germline CDR1 reads LNHDA; CDR2 reads SQIVND (reference sequence). The CDR3 covers 14 residues. V lost 6 bases, J lost 1 base, and 10 bases lay in between. CDR3 bases: TGTGCCAGTAGCCAGGGAATAAGCAATCAGCCCCAGCATTTT. This gives the protein CASSQGISNQPQHF.